The sequence of this T cell receptor (beta chain) was determined in a study of blood T cell repertoires in COVID-19. TCRdb's table, derived via immunoSEQ multiplex PCR, lists solely in-frame clones and lacks some. The sample lists about 62,000 clones, 85% to 90% occurring once. Germline values: CDR1 SEHNR, CDR2 FQNEAQ (reference sequence). The CDR3 extends over 14 amino acids. The ends were cut back, 6 bases at V and 4 bases at J, with 15 bases in the middle. The source of this sequence is an older man with acute or convalescent COVID-19. The sequencing input was peripheral blood. The chain has TRBV7-9 and TRBJ1-1; TRBD1 might be the D (6 bases). The CDR3 DNA reads as TGTGCCAGCAGTGGACAGCAGAATGGCACTGAAGCTTTCTTT. This gives the protein CASSGQQNGTEAFF.